The clone carrying this TCR beta chain was detected ten times or more. Its antigen remains unidentified. Template switching with 5'RACE generated the TCR cDNA and added a universal primer site and UMIs. TCRdb called the 5' RACE reads again in MiXCR, with one record for every CDR3 protein. This table holds roughly 120,000 distinct CDR3 sequences, more than 5.5% found once. These data come from a study of T cells after yellow fever vaccination. The study, taken as a whole, reports: Some clonotypes were seen in both the CD4 and the CD8 compartments. These made up a small share and likely arose from convergent recombination. Post-booster repertoires contained most primary-vaccination clones again (about 95% CD4, around 88% CD8).

The CDR3 totals 10 residues. Trimming pared 6 bases from V and 3 bases from J, leaving 5 bases between. Germline-derived CDR1 and CDR2 are SQVTM and ANQGSEA. The clonotype was recovered from a man younger than 35 who received the YFV17D yellow fever vaccine. The rearrangement uses TRBV29-1 and TRBJ1-1; no definite D call. The sample in question was CD4+ T cells sorted from PBMCs, obtained around 45 days after the first yellow fever vaccination. CDR3 coding DNA: TGCAGCGTCGGGGACACTGAAGCTTTCTTT. Translated, it gives CSVGDTEAFF.